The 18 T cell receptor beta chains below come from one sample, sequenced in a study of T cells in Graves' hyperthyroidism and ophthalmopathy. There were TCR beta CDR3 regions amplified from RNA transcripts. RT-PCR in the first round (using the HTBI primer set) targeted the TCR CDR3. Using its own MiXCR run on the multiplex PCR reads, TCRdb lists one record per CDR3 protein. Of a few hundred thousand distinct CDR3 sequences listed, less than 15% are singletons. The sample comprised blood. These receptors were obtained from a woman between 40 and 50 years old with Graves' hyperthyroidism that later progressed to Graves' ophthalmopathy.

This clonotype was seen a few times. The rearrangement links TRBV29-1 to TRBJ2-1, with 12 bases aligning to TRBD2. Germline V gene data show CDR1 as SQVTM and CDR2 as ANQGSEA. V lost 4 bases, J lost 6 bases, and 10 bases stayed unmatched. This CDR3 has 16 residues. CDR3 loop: CSVGSGLAGPFNEQFF. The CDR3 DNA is TGCAGCGTTGGATCAGGACTAGCGGGACCGTTCAATGAGCAGTTCTTC.

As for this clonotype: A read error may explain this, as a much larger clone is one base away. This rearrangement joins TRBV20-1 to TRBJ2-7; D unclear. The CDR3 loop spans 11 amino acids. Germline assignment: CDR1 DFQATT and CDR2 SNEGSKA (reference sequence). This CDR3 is CSAAAGYEQCF. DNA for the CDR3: TGCAGTGCTGCCGCCGGCTACGAGCAGTGCTTC.

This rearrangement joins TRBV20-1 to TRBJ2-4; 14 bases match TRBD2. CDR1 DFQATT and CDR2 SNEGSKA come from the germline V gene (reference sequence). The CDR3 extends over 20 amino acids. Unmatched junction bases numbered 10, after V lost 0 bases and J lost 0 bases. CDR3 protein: CSAREGGGLAGALAKNIQYF. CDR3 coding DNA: TGCAGTGCTAGAGAGGGGGGGGGACTAGCGGGGGCCCTAGCCAAAAACATTCAGTACTTC.

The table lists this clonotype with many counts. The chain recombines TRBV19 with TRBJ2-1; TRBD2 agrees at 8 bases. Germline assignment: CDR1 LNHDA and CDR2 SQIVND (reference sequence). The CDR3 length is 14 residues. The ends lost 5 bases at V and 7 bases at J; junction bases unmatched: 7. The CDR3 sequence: CASSLTGTRNEQFF. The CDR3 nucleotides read TGTGCCAGTAGTTTGACCGGGACTAGAAATGAGCAGTTCTTC.

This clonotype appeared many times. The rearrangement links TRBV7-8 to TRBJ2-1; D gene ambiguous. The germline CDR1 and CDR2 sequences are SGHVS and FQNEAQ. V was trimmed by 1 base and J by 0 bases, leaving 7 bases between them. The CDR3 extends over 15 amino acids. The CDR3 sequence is CASSLEWDSYNEQFF. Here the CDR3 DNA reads TGTGCCAGCAGCTTAGAATGGGACTCCTACAATGAGCAGTTCTTC.

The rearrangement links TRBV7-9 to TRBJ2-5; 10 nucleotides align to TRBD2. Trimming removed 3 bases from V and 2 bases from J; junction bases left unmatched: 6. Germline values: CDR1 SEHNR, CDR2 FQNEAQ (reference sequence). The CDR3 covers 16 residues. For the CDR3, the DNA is TGTGCCAGCAGCTTGGGGGCTAGCGGGAGTCAAGAGACCCAGTACTTC. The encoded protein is CASSLGASGSQETQYF.

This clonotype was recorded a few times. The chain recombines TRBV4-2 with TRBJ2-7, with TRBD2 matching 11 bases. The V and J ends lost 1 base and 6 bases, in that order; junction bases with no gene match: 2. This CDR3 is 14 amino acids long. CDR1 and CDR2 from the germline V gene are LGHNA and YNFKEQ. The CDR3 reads CASSQALAGGEQYF. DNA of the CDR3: TGTGCCAGCAGCCAAGCCCTAGCGGGAGGCGAGCAGTACTTC.

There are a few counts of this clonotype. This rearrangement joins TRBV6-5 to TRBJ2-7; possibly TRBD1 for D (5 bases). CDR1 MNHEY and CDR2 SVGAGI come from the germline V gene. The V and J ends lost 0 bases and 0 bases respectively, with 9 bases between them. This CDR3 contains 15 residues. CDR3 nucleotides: TGTGCCAGCAGTTACTCACAGGATTTCTCCTACGAGCAGTACTTC. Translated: CASSYSQDFSYEQYF.

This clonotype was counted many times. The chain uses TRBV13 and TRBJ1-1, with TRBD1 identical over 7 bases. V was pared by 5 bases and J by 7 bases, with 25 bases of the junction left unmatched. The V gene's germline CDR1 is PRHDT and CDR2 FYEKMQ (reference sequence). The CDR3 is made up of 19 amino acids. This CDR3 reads CASSPRGTTGNRWKHEAFF. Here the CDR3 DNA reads TGTGCCAGCAGCCCTAGGGGTACGACAGGGAATAGGTGGAAGCATGAAGCTTTCTTT.

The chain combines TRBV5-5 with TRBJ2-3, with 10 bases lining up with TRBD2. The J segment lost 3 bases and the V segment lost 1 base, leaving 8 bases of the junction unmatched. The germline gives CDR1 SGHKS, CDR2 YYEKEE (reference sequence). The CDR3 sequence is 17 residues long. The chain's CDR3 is CASSLTSGRALTDTQYF. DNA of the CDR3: TGTGCCAGCAGCTTGACGAGCGGGAGGGCCCTGACAGATACGCAGTATTTT.

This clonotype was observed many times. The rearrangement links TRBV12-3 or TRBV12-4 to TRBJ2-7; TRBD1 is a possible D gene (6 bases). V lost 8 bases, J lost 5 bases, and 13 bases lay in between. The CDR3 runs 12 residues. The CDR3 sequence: CASQTGFDEQYF. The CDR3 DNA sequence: TGTGCCAGCCAGACAGGATTCGACGAGCAGTACTTC.

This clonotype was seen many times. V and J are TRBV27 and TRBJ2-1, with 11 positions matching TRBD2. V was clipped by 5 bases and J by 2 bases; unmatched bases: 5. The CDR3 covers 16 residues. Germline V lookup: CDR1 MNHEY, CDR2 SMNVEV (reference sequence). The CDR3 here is CASSTSLAGAYNEQFF. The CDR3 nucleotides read TGTGCCAGCAGTACCTCACTAGCGGGAGCCTACAATGAGCAGTTCTTC.

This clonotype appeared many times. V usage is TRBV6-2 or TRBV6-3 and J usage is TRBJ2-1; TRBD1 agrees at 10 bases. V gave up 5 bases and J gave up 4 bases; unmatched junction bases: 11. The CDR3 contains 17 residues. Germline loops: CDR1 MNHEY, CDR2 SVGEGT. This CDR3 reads CASSLDYRDRGYNEQFF. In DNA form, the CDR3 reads TGTGCCAGCAGTCTAGATTACCGGGACAGGGGTTACAATGAGCAGTTCTTC.

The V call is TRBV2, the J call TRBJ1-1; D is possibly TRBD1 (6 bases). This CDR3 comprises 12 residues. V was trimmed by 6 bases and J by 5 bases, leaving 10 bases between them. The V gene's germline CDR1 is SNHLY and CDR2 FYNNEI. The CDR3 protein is CASRRQATEAFF. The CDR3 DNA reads TGTGCCAGCAGAAGACAGGCAACTGAAGCTTTCTTT. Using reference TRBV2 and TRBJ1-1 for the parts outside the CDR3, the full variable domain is EPEVTQTPSHQVTQMGQEVILRCVPISNHLYFYWYRQILGQKVEFLVSFYNNEISEKSEIFDDQFSVERPDGSNFTLKIRSTKLEDSAMYFCASRRQATEAFFGQGTRLTVV.

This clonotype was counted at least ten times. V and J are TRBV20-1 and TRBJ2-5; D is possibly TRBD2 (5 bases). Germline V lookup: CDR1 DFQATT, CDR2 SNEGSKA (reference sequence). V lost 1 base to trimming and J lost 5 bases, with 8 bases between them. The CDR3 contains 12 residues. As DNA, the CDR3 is TGCAGTGCTAGAGTAGCGTGGGAGACCCAGTACTTC. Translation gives CSARVAWETQYF.

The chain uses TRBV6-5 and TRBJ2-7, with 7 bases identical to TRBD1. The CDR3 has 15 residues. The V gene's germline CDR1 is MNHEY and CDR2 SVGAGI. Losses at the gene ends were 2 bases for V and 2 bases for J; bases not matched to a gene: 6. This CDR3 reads CASSYLTGIPYEQYF. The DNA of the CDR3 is TGTGCCAGCAGTTACCTGACAGGGATTCCCTACGAGCAGTACTTC.

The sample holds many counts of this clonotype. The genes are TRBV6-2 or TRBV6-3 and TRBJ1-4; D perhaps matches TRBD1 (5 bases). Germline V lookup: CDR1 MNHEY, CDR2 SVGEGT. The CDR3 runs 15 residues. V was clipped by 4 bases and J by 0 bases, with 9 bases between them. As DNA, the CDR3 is TGTGCCAGCAGTTCAATGGGGGCAACTAATGAAAAACTGTTTTTT. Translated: CASSSMGATNEKLFF.

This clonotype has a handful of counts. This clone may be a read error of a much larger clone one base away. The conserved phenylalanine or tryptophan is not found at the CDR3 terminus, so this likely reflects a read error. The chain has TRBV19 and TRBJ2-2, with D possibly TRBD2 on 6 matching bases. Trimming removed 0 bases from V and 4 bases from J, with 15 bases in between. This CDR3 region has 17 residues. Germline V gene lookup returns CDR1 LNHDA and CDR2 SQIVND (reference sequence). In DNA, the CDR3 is TGTGCCAGTAGTATAGATTACGGGACTTATTTCACCGGGGAGCTGTTTCTT. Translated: CASSIDYGTYFTGELFL.